This T cell receptor (beta chain) emerged from a study of T cells in localized non-small cell lung cancer. Points from the study as a whole: Heterogeneity cannot be ruled out, as sequencing used one tumor region only.

The data were produced by immunoSEQ multiplex PCR, yet TCRdb's version contains in-frame clones alone and is incomplete. The sample shows 40,000 to 60,000 clones, 81% of them seen only once. This CDR3 contains 13 residues. Trimming left V 7 bases short and J 3 bases short, with 10 bases between. CDR1 is MNHNY and CDR2 is SVGAGI in the germline V gene (reference sequence). With respect to this clone: Its specificity is unknown.

The starting material was peripheral blood mononuclear cells, obtained before any cancer treatment. The gene calls are TRBV6-6 and TRBJ2-1; no firm D call. The receptor was isolated from a man aged 40 to 75 with stage III lung adenocarcinoma. The CDR3 sequence: CASTPDGYNEQFF. In DNA form, the CDR3 reads TGTGCCAGCACTCCGGACGGCTACAATGAGCAGTTCTTC.